The 25 T cell receptor beta chains below were found in one sample sequenced in a study of T cells in Graves' hyperthyroidism and ophthalmopathy. TCR beta CDR3 regions were amplified from RNA transcripts. The HTBI primer set drove a first-round RT-PCR of the TCR CDR3. One entry per CDR3 protein, called by TCRdb with MiXCR from the multiplex PCR reads. The top ten hold around 9.2% of the sample, which has about 360,000 distinct CDR3 sequences, around 14% seen once. Sequencing was performed on blood. These receptors came from a woman under 30 with Graves' hyperthyroidism.

At least ten counts were recorded for this clonotype. This sequence joins TRBV5-1 and TRBJ2-7, with TRBD2 matching 9 bases. The CDR3 extends over 19 amino acids. In germline, CDR1 is SGHRS, CDR2 YFSETQ. V shed 3 bases and J 0 bases; nucleotides not matched to a gene: 16. CDR3 nucleotides: TGCGCCAGCAGCTCGTCGGGCGGGAGGGAGTCTGAAAACTCCTACGAGCAGTACTTC. Encoded protein: CASSSSGGRESENSYEQYF.

Ten or more counts support this clonotype. V and J are TRBV11-3 and TRBJ2-5; the D is unclear. The CDR3 is 14 residues long. V was pared by 2 bases and J by 1 base, with 8 bases between. Looked up from germline, CDR1 is SGHNT and CDR2 is YENEEA. This CDR3 is CASSLYSSQETQYF. The CDR3, as DNA: TGTGCCAGCAGCTTATACAGCTCCCAAGAGACCCAGTACTTC.

This clonotype was counted ten times or more. The chain has TRBV28 and TRBJ2-1; the D is unclear. With 6 bases removed from V and 4 bases from J, the gap between germline ends came to 13 bases. Germline V gives CDR1 MDHEN, CDR2 SYDVKM. This CDR3 contains 14 residues. The CDR3 is CASRPYTAYNEQFF. The CDR3 DNA follows: TGTGCCAGCAGACCCTATACCGCTTACAATGAGCAGTTCTTC.

The rearrangement uses TRBV5-8 and TRBJ2-1, with D possibly TRBD2 on 5 matching bases. CDR1 is SGHTS and CDR2 is YDEGEE in the germline V gene. Trimming took 0 bases from V and 5 from J, leaving 9 bases between them. CDR3 length equals 14 residues. In nucleotides, the CDR3 is TGTGCCAGCAGCTTGGTTAGGAGGAACAATGAGCAGTTCTTC. Protein sequence: CASSLVRRNNEQFF.

This clonotype came up many times. The J gene is TRBJ2-7, the V gene TRBV28; no clear D. Trimming removed 4 bases from V and 0 bases from J, with 13 bases in between. CDR1 MDHEN and CDR2 SYDVKM come from the germline V gene. There are 15 residues in the CDR3. CDR3 DNA sequence: TGTGCCAGCAGTTCCCTCCCCGGCCTCTCCTACGAGCAGTACTTC. Amino acid sequence: CASSSLPGLSYEQYF.

The V and J genes are TRBV19 and TRBJ1-2, with 9 bases identical to TRBD1. This CDR3 contains 16 residues. From germline, CDR1 is LNHDA and CDR2 SQIVND (reference sequence). The J segment lost 8 bases and the V segment lost 5 bases, leaving 15 bases of the junction unmatched. CDR3 sequence: CASSSYRDRVVRGYTF. CDR3 bases: TGTGCCAGTAGTTCCTACCGGGACAGGGTTGTTCGGGGCTACACCTTC.

Many counts were recorded for this clonotype. CDR3 sequence reads: CATKRDWNTEAFF. The CDR3 DNA follows: TGTGCCACCAAGAGAGACTGGAACACTGAAGCTTTCTTT. This rearrangement joins TRBV24-1 to TRBJ1-1, with D unresolved. The V end lost 8 bases, the J end lost 1 base, and 10 bases lay between the germline ends. The CDR3 is 13 amino acids. The germline CDR1 and CDR2 sequences are KGHDR and SFDVKD.

The CDR3 protein is CASSYGPWPDAGYTF. CDR3 DNA sequence: TGTGCCAGCAGTTACGGCCCTTGGCCGGACGCTGGCTACACCTTC. The rearrangement links TRBV6-5 to TRBJ1-2; D call uncertain. V was shortened by 2 bases and J by 7 bases, with 17 bases between the two germline ends. CDR1 is MNHEY and CDR2 is SVGAGI in the germline V gene. The CDR3 is 15 residues long.

The sample holds many counts of this clonotype. The chain employs TRBV15 and TRBJ2-3; 11 bases match TRBD2. The germline gives CDR1 LNHNV, CDR2 YYDKDF (reference sequence). The CDR3 sequence is 16 residues long. V lost 3 bases, J lost 2 bases, and 4 bases stayed unmatched. The CDR3 spells CATSRETSGDTDTQYF. DNA for the CDR3: TGTGCCACCAGCAGGGAGACTAGCGGGGACACAGATACGCAGTATTTT. Together with reference TRBV15 and TRBJ2-3, the CDR3 gives the full variable domain: DAMVIQNPRYQVTQFGKPVTLSCSQTLNHNVMYWYQQKSSQAPKLLFHYYDKDFNNEADTPDNFQSRRPNTSFCFLDIRSPGLGDTAMYLCATSRETSGDTDTQYFGPGTRLTVL.

Many counts were recorded for this clonotype. The CDR3 protein is CASTQREGSGANVLTF. CDR3 in DNA: TGTGCCAGCACCCAGCGGGAGGGCTCTGGGGCCAACGTCCTGACTTTC. The chain joins TRBV12-3 or TRBV12-4 to TRBJ2-6; 10 nucleotides match TRBD2. The CDR3 runs to 16 residues. The J segment lost 0 bases and the V segment lost 7 bases, leaving 3 bases of the junction unmatched.

This clonotype was picked up a small number of times. This chain connects TRBV20-1 to TRBJ2-7; TRBD2 is a possible D gene (6 bases). Germline loops: CDR1 DFQATT, CDR2 SNEGSKA (reference sequence). Trimming removed 5 bases from V and 0 bases from J, with 17 bases in between. CDR3 length: 15 residues. This chain's CDR3 is CSAVRLGGSSYEQYF. In DNA, the CDR3 is TGCAGTGCTGTTAGACTAGGTGGAAGCTCCTACGAGCAGTACTTC.

This clonotype occurred many times. The rearrangement uses TRBV27 and TRBJ1-5; D not resolved. The CDR3 spans 13 residues. Germline values: CDR1 MNHEY, CDR2 SMNVEV (reference sequence). V lost 8 bases to trimming and J lost 4 bases, with 12 bases between them. The CDR3: CASSGMWNQPQHF. CDR3 coding DNA: TGTGCCAGCTCGGGGATGTGGAATCAGCCCCAGCATTTT.

On this clonotype: This clone may be a read error of a much larger clone one base away. This chain uses TRBV18 with TRBJ2-7; D unclear. The DNA end is more similar to TRBJ2-1, so the J call may be wrong. There are 13 residues in the CDR3. Germline V gene data show CDR1 as KGHSH and CDR2 as LQKENI. The CDR3 sequence is CASSPPGFPEQFF. In DNA, the CDR3 is TGTGCCAGCTCACCACCGGGTTTTCCCGAGCAGTTCTTC.

This clonotype has ten or more counts. V gene TRBV28 combines with J gene TRBJ1-2, with D tentatively TRBD1 (5 bases). The CDR3 spans 14 residues. Germline values: CDR1 MDHEN, CDR2 SYDVKM. Trimming left V 6 bases short and J 6 bases short, with 17 bases between. The CDR3 bases are TGTGCCAGCAGCCGAGGGGCTGCCGGCCATGGCTACACCTTC. Protein product: CASSRGAAGHGYTF.

This clonotype was recorded at least ten times. V gene TRBV7-9 combines with J gene TRBJ2-7; a weak D match, TRBD2 (5 bases). CDR1 is SEHNR, CDR2 FQNEAQ, per germline (reference sequence). Trimming left V 0 bases short and J 0 bases short, with 6 bases between. The CDR3 has 14 amino acids. This CDR3 reads CASSLAEASYEQYF. The CDR3 nucleotides read TGTGCCAGCAGCTTAGCGGAGGCCTCCTACGAGCAGTACTTC.

A remark on this clonotype: A single base separates this from a much larger clone, so it may be a read error. This chain uses TRBV6-1 with TRBJ2-5; D may match TRBD1 or TRBD2 (5 bases each). V was cut by 7 bases and J by 7 bases, with 19 bases left in between. The CDR3 runs to 14 residues. Germline loops: CDR1 MNHNS, CDR2 SASEGT. The CDR3 loop is CASKSGGIGGTQYF. The CDR3 DNA sequence: TGTGCCAGCAAATCTGGCGGTATTGGGGGGACCCAGTACTTC.

This clonotype was detected ten times or more. The CDR3 region is CSARDRGTGNSPLHF. The CDR3 DNA reads TGCAGTGCTAGAGATAGAGGGACGGGTAATTCACCCCTCCACTTT. The chain couples TRBV20-1 to TRBJ1-6, with D tentatively TRBD1 (5 bases). CDR3 length: 15 amino acids. Trimming cost V 0 bases and J 6 bases, with 12 bases left between them. Germline values: CDR1 DFQATT, CDR2 SNEGSKA (reference sequence).

V is TRBV7-9 and J is TRBJ1-6, with 9 bases lining up with TRBD1. The germline gives CDR1 SEHNR, CDR2 FQNEAQ (reference sequence). The length of the CDR3 is 15 residues. Unmatched junction bases numbered 7, after V lost 7 bases and J lost 6 bases. The CDR3 DNA is TGTGCCAGCACCTTTGGGACAGGGCGTAATTCACCCCTCCACTTT. It specifies CASTFGTGRNSPLHF.

There are many counts of this clonotype. This chain connects TRBV6-1 to TRBJ2-5; 8 positions agree with TRBD2. The CDR3 covers 15 residues. The V and J ends lost 6 bases and 4 bases, in that order; junction bases with no gene match: 10. Per the germline V gene, CDR1 is MNHNS and CDR2 is SASEGT. CDR3 DNA sequence: TGTGCCAGCAGGAACGCCGGGGGGGCCGTAGAGACCCAGTACTTC. Protein sequence: CASRNAGGAVETQYF.

This chain uses TRBV10-1 with TRBJ2-6; D gene unclear. There are 14 residues in the CDR3. Germline V CDR1 and CDR2: WNHNN, SYGVQD (reference sequence). The V and J ends lost 2 bases and 0 bases respectively, with 2 bases between them. The CDR3 loop reads CASSEDSGANVLTF. CDR3 in DNA: TGCGCCAGCAGTGAGGACTCTGGGGCCAACGTCCTGACTTTC.

The CDR3 region is CASSPRVGTGNFRVYEQYF. The CDR3 DNA follows: TGTGCCAGCAGCCCGCGGGTAGGGACGGGTAACTTCAGGGTCTACGAGCAGTACTTC. The rearrangement links TRBV7-8 to TRBJ2-7, with D possibly called TRBD1 or TRBD2 (5 bases each). Germline CDR1 SGHVS, CDR2 FQNEAQ. The CDR3 length is 19 residues. The V gene lost 5 bases and the J gene lost 3 bases, with 29 bases spanning the gap.

With regard to this clonotype: A read error may account for a junction end that differs from germline. This chain links TRBV28 with TRBJ1-1; D perhaps matches TRBD1 (5 bases). There are 12 residues in the CDR3. Germline values: CDR1 MDHEN, CDR2 SYDVKM. The chain's CDR3 is CASSRRFQGALF. CDR3 bases: TGTGCCAGCAGTCGCAGATTCCAAGGGGCTCTCTTT. Together with reference TRBV28 and TRBJ1-1, the CDR3 gives the full variable domain: DVKVTQSSRYLVKRTGEKVFLECVQDMDHENMFWYRQDPGLGLRLIYFSYDVKMKEKGDIPEGYSVSREKKERFSLILESASTNQTSMYLCASSRRFQGALFGQGTRLTVV.

In this sample, this clonotype turned up many times. The rearrangement links TRBV10-3 to TRBJ2-7; D might be TRBD2 (5 bases). Germline CDR1 and CDR2: ENHRY and SYGVKD. V was cut by 4 bases and J by 3 bases, with 16 bases left in between. This CDR3 is 15 amino acids long. This CDR3 reads CAISGSARDLYEQYF. As DNA, the CDR3 is TGTGCCATCAGTGGGTCCGCACGGGATCTCTACGAGCAGTACTTC.

This clonotype was observed at least ten times. This chain connects TRBV13 to TRBJ2-2; 12 nucleotides align to TRBD2. The CDR3 spans 19 residues. With 3 bases clipped from V and 0 bases from J, the junction kept 8 bases outside the gene matches. Germline loops: CDR1 PRHDT, CDR2 FYEKMQ (reference sequence). The CDR3 is CASSFRLAGDKTNTGELFF. The DNA for the CDR3 is TGTGCCAGCAGCTTCCGACTAGCGGGGGACAAAACGAACACCGGGGAGCTGTTTTTT.

This clonotype showed up many times. DNA for the CDR3: TGTGCCAGCAGCTTAGGTAGCCTAGGGTCGCAAGAGACCCAGTACTTC. Translating gives CASSLGSLGSQETQYF. This chain uses TRBV11-2 with TRBJ2-5; D not certain. V was pared by 1 base and J by 2 bases, with 14 bases between. Germline-derived CDR1 and CDR2 are SGHAT and FQNNGV. The CDR3 consists of 16 residues. The full variable domain, with the rest looked up from reference TRBV11-2 and TRBJ2-5, is EAGVAQSPRYKIIEKRQSVAFWCNPISGHATLYWYQQILGQGPKLLIQFQNNGVVDDSQLPKDRFSAERLKGVDSTLKIQPAKLEDSAVYLCASSLGSLGSQETQYFGPGTRLLVL.